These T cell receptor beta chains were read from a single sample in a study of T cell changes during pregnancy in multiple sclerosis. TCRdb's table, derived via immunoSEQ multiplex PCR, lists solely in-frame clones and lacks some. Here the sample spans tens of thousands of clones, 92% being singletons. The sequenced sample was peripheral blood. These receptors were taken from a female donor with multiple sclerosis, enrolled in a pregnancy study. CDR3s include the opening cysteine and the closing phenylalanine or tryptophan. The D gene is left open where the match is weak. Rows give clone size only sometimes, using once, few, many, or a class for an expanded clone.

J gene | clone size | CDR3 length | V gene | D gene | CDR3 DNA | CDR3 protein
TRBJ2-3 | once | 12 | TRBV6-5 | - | TGTGCCAGCAGTTCTAACGCAGATACGCAGTATTTT | CASSSNADTQYF
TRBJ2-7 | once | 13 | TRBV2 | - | TGTGCCAGCAGTGGCAGCGGCCGCATGGAGCAGTACTTC | CASSGSGRMEQYF
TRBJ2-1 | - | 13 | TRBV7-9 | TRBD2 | TGTGCCAGCAGCGGGACTAGCGTCAGTGAGCAGTTCTTC | CASSGTSVSEQFF
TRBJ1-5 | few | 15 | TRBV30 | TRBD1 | TGTGCCTGGAGTATGACAGGGGACGGCAATCAGCCCCAGCATTTT | CAWSMTGDGNQPQHF
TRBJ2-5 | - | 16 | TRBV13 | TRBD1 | TGTGCCAGCAGCTCAGGGGGGACAGGGCAGGAGGAGACCCAGTACTTC | CASSSGGTGQEETQYF
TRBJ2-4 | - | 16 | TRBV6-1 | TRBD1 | TGTGCCAGCAGTGAAGAATCGGGGACAGGGGGCAGCTTTCAGTACTTC | CASSEESGTGGSFQYF
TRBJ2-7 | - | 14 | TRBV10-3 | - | TGTGCCATCAGTGAGTCCACGGGAACCTACGAGCAGTACTTC | CAISESTGTYEQYF
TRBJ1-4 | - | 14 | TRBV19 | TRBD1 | TGTGCCAGTAGTATCGGGACAGGGCCTGAAAAACTGTTTTTT | CASSIGTGPEKLFF
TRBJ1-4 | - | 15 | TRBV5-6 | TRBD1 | TGTGCCAGCAGCTTTGGGGACAGGGCCCCTGAAAAACTGTTTTTT | CASSFGDRAPEKLFF
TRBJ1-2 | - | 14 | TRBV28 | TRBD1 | TGTGCCAGTTGCCCCGAGACAGGGATCTATGGCTACACCTTC | CASCPETGIYGYTF
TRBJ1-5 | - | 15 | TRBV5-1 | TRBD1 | TGCGCCAGCAGATTGACAGGGGATAGCAATCAGCCCCAGCATTTT | CASRLTGDSNQPQHF
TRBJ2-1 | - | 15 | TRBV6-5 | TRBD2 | TGTGCCAGCAGCCCCGAAACGAGCGGGAGCAATGAGCAGTTCTTC | CASSPETSGSNEQFF
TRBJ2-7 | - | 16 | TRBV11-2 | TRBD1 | TGTGCCAGCAGCTTATACGGAGAGCAGGGGGTTTACGAGCAGTACTTC | CASSLYGEQGVYEQYF
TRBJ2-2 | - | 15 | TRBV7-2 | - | TGTGCCAGCAGCTTAGGTTTTGTAGTTGGCGGGGAGCTGTTTTTT | CASSLGFVVGGELFF
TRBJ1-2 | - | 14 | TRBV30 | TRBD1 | TGTGCCTGGAGGACGGGACAGGGGAGCTGGGGCTACACCTTC | CAWRTGQGSWGYTF
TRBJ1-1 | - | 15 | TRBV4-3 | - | TGCGCCAGCAGCCAGATACAGGCTATGTACACTGAAGCTTTCTTT | CASSQIQAMYTEAFF
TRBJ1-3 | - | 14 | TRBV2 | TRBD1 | TGTGCCAGCACCCTGGACAGGGACGGAAACACCATATATTTT | CASTLDRDGNTIYF
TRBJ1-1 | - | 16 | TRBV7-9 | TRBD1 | TGTGCCAGCAGCTTAGGCCCGGACAGGGTGAACACTGAAGCTTTCTTT | CASSLGPDRVNTEAFF
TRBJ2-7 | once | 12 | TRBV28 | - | TGTGCCACCAAACGGGAAACCCACGAGCAGTACTTC | CATKRETHEQYF
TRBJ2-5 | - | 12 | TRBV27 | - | TGTGCCAGCAGGGGGGCCTGGGAGACCCAGTACTTC | CASRGAWETQYF
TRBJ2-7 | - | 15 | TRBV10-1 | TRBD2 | TGCGCCAGCAGTCAGGGGACTAGCGGTATCTACGAGCAGTACTTC | CASSQGTSGIYEQYF
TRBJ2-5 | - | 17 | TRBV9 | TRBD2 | TGTGCCAGCAGCGTAACGCCAGCGGGAGGGGGGCGAGAGACCCAGTACTTC | CASSVTPAGGGRETQYF
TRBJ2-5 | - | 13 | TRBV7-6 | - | TGTGCCAGCAGCGCGGGGACCGGGGAGACCCAGTACTTC | CASSAGTGETQYF
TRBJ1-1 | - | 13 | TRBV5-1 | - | TGCGCCAGCAGTTCCCCGGAGTACACTGAAGCTTTCTTT | CASSSPEYTEAFF
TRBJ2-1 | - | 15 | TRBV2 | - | TGTGCCAGCAGTGAGTGGGGCAGGGGATACAATGAGCAGTTCTTC | CASSEWGRGYNEQFF
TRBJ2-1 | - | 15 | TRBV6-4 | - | TGTGCCAGCAGTGACGCGGTGTCCGGGAACGATGAGCAGTTCTTC | CASSDAVSGNDEQFF
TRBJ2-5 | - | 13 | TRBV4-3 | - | TGCGCCAGCAGCTCGACAGGTCTTGGGACCCAGTACTTC | CASSSTGLGTQYF
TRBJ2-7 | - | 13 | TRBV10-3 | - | TGTGCCATCAGTGAGGGGAACGACTACGAGCAGTACTTC | CAISEGNDYEQYF
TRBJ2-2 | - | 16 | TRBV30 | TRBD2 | TGTGCCTGGGATCGGGGGACTAGCTTCAGCACCGGGGAGCTGTTTTTT | CAWDRGTSFSTGELFF
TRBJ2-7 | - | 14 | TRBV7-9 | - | TGTGCCAGCAGCCCGCAGACTAGTCGGAACGAGCAGTACTTC | CASSPQTSRNEQYF
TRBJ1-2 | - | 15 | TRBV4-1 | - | TGCGCCAGCAGCCTCCCACAGGGTGGTGGAAGTGGCTACACCTTC | CASSLPQGGGSGYTF
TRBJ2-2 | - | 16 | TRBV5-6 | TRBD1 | TGTGCCAGCAGCGGTGGGACAGGCATAAACACCGGGGAGCTGTTTTTT | CASSGGTGINTGELFF
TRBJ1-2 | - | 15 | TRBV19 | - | TGTGCCAGTAGTACCTACCCCTTAGGAGGCTATGGCTACACCTTC | CASSTYPLGGYGYTF
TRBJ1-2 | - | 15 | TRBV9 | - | TGTGCCAGCAGCGTAGCCCCAAGACCTAACTATGGCTACACCTTC | CASSVAPRPNYGYTF
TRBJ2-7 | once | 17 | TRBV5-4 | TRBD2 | TGTGCCAGCAGCTTAGCGACGACTAGCGGGAGTTCTTGGGAGCAGTACTTC | CASSLATTSGSSWEQYF
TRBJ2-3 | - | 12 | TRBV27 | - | TGTGCCAGCAGTTCCAGCGGGGATACGCAGTATTTT | CASSSSGDTQYF
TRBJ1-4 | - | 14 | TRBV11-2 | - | TGTGCCAGCAGCTTAACCGGGGGTGGGGAAAAACTGTTTTTT | CASSLTGGGEKLFF
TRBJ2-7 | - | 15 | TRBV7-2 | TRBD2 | TGTGCCAGCAGCTTAGAACTAGCGGGAGTGTACGAGCAGTACTTC | CASSLELAGVYEQYF
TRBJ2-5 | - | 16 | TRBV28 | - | TGTGCCAGCAGTTTGAAGGGGGTCCCGTCCCAAGAGACCCAGTACTTC | CASSLKGVPSQETQYF
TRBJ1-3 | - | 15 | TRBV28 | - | TGTGCCAGCAGTTTAGTCCGGGGCGCTGGAAACACCATATATTTT | CASSLVRGAGNTIYF
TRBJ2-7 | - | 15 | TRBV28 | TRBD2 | TGTGCCAGCAGTTTCATCACGGGGGGATCTTACGAGCAGTACTTC | CASSFITGGSYEQYF
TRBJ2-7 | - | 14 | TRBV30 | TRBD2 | TGTGCCTGGAGTGCGACTAGCGGGGCCTACGAGCAGTACTTC | CAWSATSGAYEQYF
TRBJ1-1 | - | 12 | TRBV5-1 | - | TGCGCCAGCAGCTTGTTTGGGACTGAAGCTTTCTTT | CASSLFGTEAFF
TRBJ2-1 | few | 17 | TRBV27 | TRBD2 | TGTGCCAGCAGCCCCACTCAGACTAGCGGATCCTACAATGAGCAGTTCTTC | CASSPTQTSGSYNEQFF
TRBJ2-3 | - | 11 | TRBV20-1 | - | TGCAGTGCTACTCACACAGATACGCAGTATTTT | CSATHTDTQYF
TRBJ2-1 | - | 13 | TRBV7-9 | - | TGTGCCAGCAGCGAGACAGAGAACAATGAGCAGTTCTTC | CASSETENNEQFF
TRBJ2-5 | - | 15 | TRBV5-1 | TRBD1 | TGCGCCAGCAGCCGACAGGGAGTGGACCAAGAGACCCAGTACTTC | CASSRQGVDQETQYF
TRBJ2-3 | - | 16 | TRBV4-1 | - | TGCGCCAGCAGCCGCCTTACATGGGGGCCCACAGATACGCAGTATTTT | CASSRLTWGPTDTQYF
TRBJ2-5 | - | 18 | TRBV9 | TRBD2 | TGTGCCAGCAGCCCACGTGGGGCAGCGGGAGCGACCCAAGAGACCCAGTACTTC | CASSPRGAAGATQETQYF
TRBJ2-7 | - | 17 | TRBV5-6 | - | TGTGCCAGCAGCCCGTTGTTGGCTCTACCCCTCTCCTACGAGCAGTACTTC | CASSPLLALPLSYEQYF
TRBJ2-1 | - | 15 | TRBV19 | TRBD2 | TGTGCCAGTACCCTCAGACTAGCCATCTACAATGAGCAGTTCTTC | CASTLRLAIYNEQFF
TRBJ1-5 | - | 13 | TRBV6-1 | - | TGTGCCAGCAGTGAAAGGGGTTCTCAGCCCCAGCATTTT | CASSERGSQPQHF